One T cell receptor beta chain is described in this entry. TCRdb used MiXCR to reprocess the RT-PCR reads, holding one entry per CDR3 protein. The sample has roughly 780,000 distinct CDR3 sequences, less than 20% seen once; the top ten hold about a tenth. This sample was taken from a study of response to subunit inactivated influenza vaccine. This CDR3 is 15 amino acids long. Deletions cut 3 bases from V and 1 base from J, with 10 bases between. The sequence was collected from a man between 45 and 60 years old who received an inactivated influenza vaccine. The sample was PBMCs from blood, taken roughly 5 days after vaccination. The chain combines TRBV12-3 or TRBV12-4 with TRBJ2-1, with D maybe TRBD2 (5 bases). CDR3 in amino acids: CASSFGVASYNEQFF. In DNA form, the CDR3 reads TGTGCCAGCAGTTTCGGGGTAGCTTCCTACAATGAGCAGTTCTTC.